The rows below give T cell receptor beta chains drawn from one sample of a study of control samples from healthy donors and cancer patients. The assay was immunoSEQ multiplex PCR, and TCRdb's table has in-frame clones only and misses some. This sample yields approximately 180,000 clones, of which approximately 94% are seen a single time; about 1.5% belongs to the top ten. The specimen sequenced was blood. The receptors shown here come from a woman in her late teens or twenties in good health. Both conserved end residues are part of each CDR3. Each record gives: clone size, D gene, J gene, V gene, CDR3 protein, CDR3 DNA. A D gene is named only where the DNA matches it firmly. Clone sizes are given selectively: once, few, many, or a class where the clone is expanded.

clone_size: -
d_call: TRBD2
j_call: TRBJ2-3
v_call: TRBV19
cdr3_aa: CASSIELAGGPGTDTQYF
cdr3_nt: TGTGCCAGTAGTATAGAACTAGCGGGAGGGCCGGGCACAGATACGCAGTATTTT

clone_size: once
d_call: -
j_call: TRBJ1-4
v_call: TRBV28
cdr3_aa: CASSFRQLALEKLFF
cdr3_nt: TGTGCCAGCAGTTTCAGACAGCTTGCGCTTGAAAAACTGTTTTTT

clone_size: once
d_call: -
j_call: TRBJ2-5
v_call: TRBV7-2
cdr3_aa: CASSLVYGQETQYF
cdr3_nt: TGTGCCAGCAGCTTAGTATACGGTCAAGAGACCCAGTACTTC

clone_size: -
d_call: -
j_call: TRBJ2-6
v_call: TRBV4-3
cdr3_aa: CASSQDGGSSGANVLTF
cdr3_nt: TGCGCCAGCAGCCAAGATGGGGGGTCCTCTGGGGCCAACGTCCTGACTTTC

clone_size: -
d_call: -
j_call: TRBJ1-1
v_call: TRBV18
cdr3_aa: CASSLRRMGTEAFF
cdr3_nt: TGTGCCAGCTCGCTGCGAAGGATGGGGACTGAAGCTTTCTTT

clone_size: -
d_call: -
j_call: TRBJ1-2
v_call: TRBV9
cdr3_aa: CASSVGIGAGYGYTF
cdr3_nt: TGTGCCAGCAGCGTAGGAATAGGGGCAGGCTATGGCTACACCTTC

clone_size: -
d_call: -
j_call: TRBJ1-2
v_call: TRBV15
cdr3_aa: CATSGRTGSHGYTF
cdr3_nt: TGTGCCACCAGTGGGAGGACTGGGTCGCATGGCTACACCTTC

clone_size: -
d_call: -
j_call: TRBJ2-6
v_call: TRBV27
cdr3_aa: CASRISGANVLTF
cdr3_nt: TGTGCCAGCAGGATCTCTGGGGCCAACGTCCTGACTTTC

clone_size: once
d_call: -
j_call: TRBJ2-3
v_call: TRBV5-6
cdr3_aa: CASSSRSRDGTDTQYF
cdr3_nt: TGTGCCAGCAGCAGCCGGTCCCGGGATGGTACAGATACGCAGTATTTT

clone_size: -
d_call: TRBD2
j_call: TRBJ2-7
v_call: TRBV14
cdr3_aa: CASSQAGGQQSSYEQYF
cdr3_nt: TGTGCCAGCAGCCAAGCGGGAGGGCAGCAGAGCTCCTACGAGCAGTACTTC

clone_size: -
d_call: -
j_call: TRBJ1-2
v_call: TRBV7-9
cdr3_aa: CASSVWGGAEVNYGYTF
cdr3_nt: TGTGCCAGCAGCGTATGGGGAGGGGCGGAGGTCAACTATGGCTACACCTTC

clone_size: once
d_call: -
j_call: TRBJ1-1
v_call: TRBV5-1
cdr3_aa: CASSSDGNTGAFF
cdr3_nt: TGCGCCAGCAGCTCTGACGGAAACACAGGAGCTTTCTTT

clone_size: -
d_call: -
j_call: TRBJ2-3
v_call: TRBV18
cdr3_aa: CATSGEADTQYF
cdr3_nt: TGTGCCACCTCGGGGGAGGCAGATACGCAGTATTTT

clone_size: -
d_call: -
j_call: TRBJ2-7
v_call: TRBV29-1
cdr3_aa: CSVSGASDGDYEQYF
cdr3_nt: TGCAGCGTTTCCGGGGCCAGCGACGGGGACTACGAGCAGTACTTC

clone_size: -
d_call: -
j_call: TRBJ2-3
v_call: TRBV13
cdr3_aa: CASSLYERTSTDTQYF
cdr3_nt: TGTGCCAGCAGCTTATACGAGCGAACCTCCACAGATACGCAGTATTTT

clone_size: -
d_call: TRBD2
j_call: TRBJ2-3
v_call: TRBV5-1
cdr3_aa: CASSFLLGGGSGDTQYF
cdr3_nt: TGCGCCAGCAGCTTCCTCCTTGGGGGGGGTAGCGGGGATACGCAGTATTTT

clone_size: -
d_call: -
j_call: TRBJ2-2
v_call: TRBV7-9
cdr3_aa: CASSLDIAGELFF
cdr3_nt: TGTGCCAGCAGCTTAGATATCGCCGGGGAGCTGTTTTTT

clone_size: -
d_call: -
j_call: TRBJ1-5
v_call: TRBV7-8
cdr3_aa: CASSPRATARYSNQPQHF
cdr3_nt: TGTGCCAGCAGCCCCAGAGCGACAGCCCGATATAGCAATCAGCCCCAGCATTTT

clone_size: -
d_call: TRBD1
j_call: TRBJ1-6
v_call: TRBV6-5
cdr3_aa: CASSSLGTGNSPLHF
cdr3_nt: TGTGCCAGCAGTTCCCTCGGGACAGGAAATTCACCCCTCCACTTT

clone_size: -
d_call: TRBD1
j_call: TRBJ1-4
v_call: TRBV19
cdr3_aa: CASVGQGAPEKLFF
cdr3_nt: TGTGCCAGTGTCGGACAGGGGGCGCCTGAAAAACTGTTTTTT

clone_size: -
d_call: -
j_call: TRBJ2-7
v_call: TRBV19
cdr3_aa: CATSRREGGVDEQYF
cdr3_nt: TGTGCCACCAGTAGAAGGGAGGGGGGAGTCGACGAGCAGTACTTC

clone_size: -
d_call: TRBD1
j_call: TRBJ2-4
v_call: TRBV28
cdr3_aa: CASQGAGIVNIQYF
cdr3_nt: TGTGCCTCCCAGGGGGCAGGTATCGTAAACATTCAGTACTTC

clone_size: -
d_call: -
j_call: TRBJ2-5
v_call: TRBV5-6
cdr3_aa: CASSRVAVQETQYF
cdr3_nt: TGTGCCAGCAGCCGTGTGGCAGTACAAGAGACCCAGTACTTC

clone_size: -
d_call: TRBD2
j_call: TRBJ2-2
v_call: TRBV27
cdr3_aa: CASSLSRGGARTGELFF
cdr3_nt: TGTGCCAGCAGTTTATCCCGGGGAGGGGCCCGCACCGGGGAGCTGTTTTTT

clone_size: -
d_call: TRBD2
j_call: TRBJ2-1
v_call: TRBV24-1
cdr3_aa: CATSDPSGGASNEQFF
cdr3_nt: TGTGCCACCAGTGATCCCTCCGGGGGGGCCTCTAATGAGCAGTTCTTC

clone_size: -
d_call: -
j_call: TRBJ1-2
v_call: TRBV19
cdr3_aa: CASRGYGYTF
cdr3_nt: TGTGCCAGTAGAGGGTATGGCTACACCTTC

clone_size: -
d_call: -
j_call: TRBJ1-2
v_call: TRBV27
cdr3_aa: CASTTLTVPHGTYYGYTF
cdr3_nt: TGTGCCAGCACCACGTTGACGGTCCCCCACGGGACGTACTATGGCTACACCTTC

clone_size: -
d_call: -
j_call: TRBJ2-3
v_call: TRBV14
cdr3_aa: CASSQVFPDTQYF
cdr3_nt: TGTGCCAGCAGCCAAGTGTTCCCAGATACGCAGTATTTT

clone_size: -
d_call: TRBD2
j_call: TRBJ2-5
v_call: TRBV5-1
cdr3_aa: CASSMTSGVEETQYF
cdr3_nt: TGCGCCAGCAGCATGACTAGCGGGGTAGAAGAGACCCAGTACTTC

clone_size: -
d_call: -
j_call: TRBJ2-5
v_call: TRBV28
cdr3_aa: CASSTSQETQYF
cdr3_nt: TGTGCCAGCAGTACATCTCAAGAGACCCAGTACTTC

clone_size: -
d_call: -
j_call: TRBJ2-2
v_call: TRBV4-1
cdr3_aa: CASTRTRGTPNTGELFF
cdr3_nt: TGCGCCAGCACCCGGACGAGGGGGACCCCGAACACCGGGGAGCTGTTTTTT

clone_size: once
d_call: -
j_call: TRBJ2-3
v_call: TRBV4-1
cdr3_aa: CASSQDGDGTTDTQYF
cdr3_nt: TGCGCCAGCAGCCAAGATGGGGACGGCACCACAGATACGCAGTATTTT

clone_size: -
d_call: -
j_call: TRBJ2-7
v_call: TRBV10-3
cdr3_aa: CAIRRDQAGEQYF
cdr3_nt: TGTGCCATCAGAAGGGACCAAGCGGGCGAGCAGTACTTC

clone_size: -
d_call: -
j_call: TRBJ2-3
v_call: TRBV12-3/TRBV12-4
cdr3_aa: CASSNTDTQYF
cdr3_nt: TGTGCCAGCAGCAACACAGATACGCAGTATTTT

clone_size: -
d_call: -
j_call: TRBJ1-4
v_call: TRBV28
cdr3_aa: CASSPQGVGEKLFF
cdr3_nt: TGTGCCAGCAGTCCTCAGGGAGTTGGTGAAAAACTGTTTTTT

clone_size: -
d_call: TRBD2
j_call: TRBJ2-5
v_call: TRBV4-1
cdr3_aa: CASSHPRGTSGNQETQYF
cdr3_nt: TGCGCCAGCAGCCATCCTAGGGGGACTAGCGGGAACCAAGAGACCCAGTACTTC

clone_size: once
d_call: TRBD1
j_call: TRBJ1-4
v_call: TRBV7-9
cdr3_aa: CASSLDRVATNEKLFF
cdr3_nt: TGTGCCAGCAGCCTAGACAGGGTTGCAACTAATGAAAAACTGTTTTTT

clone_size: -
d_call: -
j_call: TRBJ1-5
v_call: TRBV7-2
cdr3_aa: CASSLVLSLENQPQHF
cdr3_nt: TGTGCCAGCAGCTTAGTGCTCAGCCTAGAGAATCAGCCCCAGCATTTT

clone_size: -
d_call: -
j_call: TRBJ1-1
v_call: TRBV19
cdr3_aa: CASSILGHLNVKTEAFF
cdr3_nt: TGTGCCAGTAGTATCTTGGGACATCTCAATGTGAAAACTGAAGCTTTCTTT

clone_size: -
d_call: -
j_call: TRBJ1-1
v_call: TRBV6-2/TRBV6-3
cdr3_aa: CASSYSANTEAFF
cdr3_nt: TGTGCCAGCAGTTACTCGGCGAACACTGAAGCTTTCTTT

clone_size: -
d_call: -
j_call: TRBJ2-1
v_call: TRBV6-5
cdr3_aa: CASSSYQGDFYNEQFF
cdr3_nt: TGTGCCAGCAGTTCATATCAGGGGGACTTCTACAATGAGCAGTTCTTC